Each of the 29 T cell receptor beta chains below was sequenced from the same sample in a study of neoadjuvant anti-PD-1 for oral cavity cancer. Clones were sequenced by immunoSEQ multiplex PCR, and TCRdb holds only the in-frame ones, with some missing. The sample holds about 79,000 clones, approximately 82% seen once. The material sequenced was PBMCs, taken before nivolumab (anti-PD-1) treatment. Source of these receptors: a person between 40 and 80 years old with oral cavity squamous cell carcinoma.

The CDR3 nucleotides are TGCGCCAGCAGCCACTCCTACGGGCGGGGGGCGGACAATGAGCAGTTCTTC. Protein: CASSHSYGRGADNEQFF. The chain has TRBV4-1 and TRBJ2-1, with 8 bases lining up with TRBD2. Losses at the gene ends were 3 bases for V and 5 bases for J; bases not matched to a gene: 12. CDR1 MGHRA and CDR2 YSYEKL come from the germline V gene. The CDR3 sequence is 17 residues long.

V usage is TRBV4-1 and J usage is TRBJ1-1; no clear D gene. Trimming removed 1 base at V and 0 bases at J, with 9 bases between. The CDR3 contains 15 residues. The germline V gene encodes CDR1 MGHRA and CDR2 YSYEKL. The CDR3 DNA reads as TGCGCCAGCAGCCAAGCGCTGCTCATGAACACTGAAGCTTTCTTT. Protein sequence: CASSQALLMNTEAFF.

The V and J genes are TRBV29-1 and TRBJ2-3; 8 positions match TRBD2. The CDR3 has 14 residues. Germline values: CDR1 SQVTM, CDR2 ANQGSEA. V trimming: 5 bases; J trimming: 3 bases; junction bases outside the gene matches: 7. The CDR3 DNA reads TGCAGCGTTACGGGGGGGCCCTCGACAGATACGCAGTATTTT. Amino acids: CSVTGGPSTDTQYF.

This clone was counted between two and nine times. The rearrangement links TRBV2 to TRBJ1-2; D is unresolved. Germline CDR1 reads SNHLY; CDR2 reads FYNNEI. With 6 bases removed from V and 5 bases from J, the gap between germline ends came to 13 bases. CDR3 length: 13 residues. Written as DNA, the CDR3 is TGTGCCAGCAGGCCTCAGGCTACATATGGCTACACCTTC. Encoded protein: CASRPQATYGYTF.

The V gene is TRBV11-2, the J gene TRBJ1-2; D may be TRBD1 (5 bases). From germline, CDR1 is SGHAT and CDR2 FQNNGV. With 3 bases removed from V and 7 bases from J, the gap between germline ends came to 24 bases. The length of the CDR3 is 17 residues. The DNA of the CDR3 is TGTGCCAGCAGCTTCGGGACGGCTCAGCGCCTTAAGAGTGGCTACACCTTC. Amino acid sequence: CASSFGTAQRLKSGYTF. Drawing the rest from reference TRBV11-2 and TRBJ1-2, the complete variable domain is EAGVAQSPRYKIIEKRQSVAFWCNPISGHATLYWYQQILGQGPKLLIQFQNNGVVDDSQLPKDRFSAERLKGVDSTLKIQPAKLEDSAVYLCASSFGTAQRLKSGYTFGSGTRLTVV.

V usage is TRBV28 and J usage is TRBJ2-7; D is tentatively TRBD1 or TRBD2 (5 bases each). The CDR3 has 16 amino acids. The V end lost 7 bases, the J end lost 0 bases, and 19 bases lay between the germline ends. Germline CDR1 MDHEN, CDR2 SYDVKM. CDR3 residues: CASTSSGTVRSYEQYF. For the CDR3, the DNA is TGTGCCAGCACTTCATCCGGGACGGTCCGCTCCTACGAGCAGTACTTC.

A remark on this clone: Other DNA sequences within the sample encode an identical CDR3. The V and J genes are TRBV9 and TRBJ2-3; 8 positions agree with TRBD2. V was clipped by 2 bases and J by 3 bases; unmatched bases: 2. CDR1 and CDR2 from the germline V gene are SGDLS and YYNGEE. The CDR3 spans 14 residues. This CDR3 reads CASSVGGRTDTQYF. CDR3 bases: TGTGCCAGCAGCGTGGGCGGGAGGACAGATACGCAGTATTTT.

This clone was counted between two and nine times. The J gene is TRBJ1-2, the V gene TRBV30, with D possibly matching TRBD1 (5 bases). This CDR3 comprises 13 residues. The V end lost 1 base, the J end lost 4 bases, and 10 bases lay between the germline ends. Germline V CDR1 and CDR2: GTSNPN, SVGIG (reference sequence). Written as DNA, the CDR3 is TGTGCCTGGAGTGGCCAGGGCTTCTATGGCTACACCTTC. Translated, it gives CAWSGQGFYGYTF.

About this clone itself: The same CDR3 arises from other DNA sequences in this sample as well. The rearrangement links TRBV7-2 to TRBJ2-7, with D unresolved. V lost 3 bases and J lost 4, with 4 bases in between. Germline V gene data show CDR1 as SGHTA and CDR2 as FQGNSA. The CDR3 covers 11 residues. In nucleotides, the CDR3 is TGTGCCAGCAGCTTGAGGTACGAGCAGTACTTC. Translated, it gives CASSLRYEQYF.

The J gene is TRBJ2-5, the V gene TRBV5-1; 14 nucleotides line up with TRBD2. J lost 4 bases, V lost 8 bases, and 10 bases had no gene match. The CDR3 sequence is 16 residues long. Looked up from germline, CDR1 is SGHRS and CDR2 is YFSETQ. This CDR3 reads CARLTNGLAGGETQYF. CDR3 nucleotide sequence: TGCGCCAGATTGACCAACGGACTAGCGGGAGGAGAGACCCAGTACTTC.

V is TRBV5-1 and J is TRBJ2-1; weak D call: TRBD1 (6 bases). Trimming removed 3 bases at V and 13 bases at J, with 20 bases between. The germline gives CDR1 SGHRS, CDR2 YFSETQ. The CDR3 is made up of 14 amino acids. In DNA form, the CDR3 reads TGCGCCAGCAGCTCAACCCGTGAGGGGGTCCGACAGTTCTTC. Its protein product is CASSSTREGVRQFF. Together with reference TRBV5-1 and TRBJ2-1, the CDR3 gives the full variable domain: KAGVTQTPRYLIKTRGQQVTLSCSPISGHRSVSWYQQTPGQGLQFLFEYFSETQRNKGNFPGRFSGRQFSNSRSEMNVSTLELGDSALYLCASSSTREGVRQFFGPGTRLTVL.

The CDR3 nucleotides read TGTGCCAGCAGTGAATTCGGGTCTAATGAAAAACTGTTTTTT. Translation: CASSEFGSNEKLFF. The chain employs TRBV6-1 and TRBJ1-4; D gene ambiguous. V lost 2 bases to trimming and J lost 3 bases, with 7 bases between them. The germline gives CDR1 MNHNS, CDR2 SASEGT. CDR3 length: 14 amino acids.

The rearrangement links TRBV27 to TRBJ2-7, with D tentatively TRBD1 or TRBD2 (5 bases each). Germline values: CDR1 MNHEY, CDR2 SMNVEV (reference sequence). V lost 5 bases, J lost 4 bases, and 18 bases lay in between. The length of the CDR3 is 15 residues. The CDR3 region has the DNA TGTGCCAGCAGTCCGCCGGGACGAAGAGGATACGAGCAGTACTTC. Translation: CASSPPGRRGYEQYF.

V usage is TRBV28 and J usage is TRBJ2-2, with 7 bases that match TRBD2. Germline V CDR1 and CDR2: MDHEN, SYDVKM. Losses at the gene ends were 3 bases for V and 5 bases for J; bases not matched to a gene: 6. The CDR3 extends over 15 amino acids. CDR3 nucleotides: TGTGCCAGCAGTTTCCCGGGGGGAGGAACCGGGGAGCTGTTTTTT. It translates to CASSFPGGGTGELFF.

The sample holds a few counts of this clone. CDR3 nucleotide sequence: TGCGCCAGCAGAAAAGACAGGTTGGGGCCCGACACTGAAGCTTTCTTT. The encoded protein is CASRKDRLGPDTEAFF. V is TRBV5-1 and J is TRBJ1-1, with a possible D match to TRBD1 (6 bases). V lost 5 bases and J 3 bases, leaving 20 bases between the germline ends. The germline V gene has CDR1 SGHRS and CDR2 YFSETQ. This CDR3 region has 16 residues.

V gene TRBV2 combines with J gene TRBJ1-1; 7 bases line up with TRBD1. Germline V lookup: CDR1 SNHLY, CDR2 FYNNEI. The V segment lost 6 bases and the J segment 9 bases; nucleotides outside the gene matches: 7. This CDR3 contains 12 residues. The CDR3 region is CASSGQALKAFF. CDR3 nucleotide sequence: TGTGCCAGCAGCGGACAGGCGTTAAAAGCTTTCTTT.

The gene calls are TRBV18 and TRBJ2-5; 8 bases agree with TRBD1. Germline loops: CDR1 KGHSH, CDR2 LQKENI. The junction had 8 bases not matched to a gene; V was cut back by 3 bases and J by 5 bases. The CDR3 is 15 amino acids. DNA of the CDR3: TGTGCCAGCTCACCCCTGGACAGGGCAGGGGAGACCCAGTACTTC. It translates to CASSPLDRAGETQYF.

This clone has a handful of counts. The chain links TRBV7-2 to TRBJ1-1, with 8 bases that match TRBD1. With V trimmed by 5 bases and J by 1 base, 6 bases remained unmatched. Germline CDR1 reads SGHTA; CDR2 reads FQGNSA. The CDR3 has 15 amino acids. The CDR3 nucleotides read TGTGCCAGCAGCGGCAGGGGGCGGGAGAACACTGAAGCTTTCTTT. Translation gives CASSGRGRENTEAFF.

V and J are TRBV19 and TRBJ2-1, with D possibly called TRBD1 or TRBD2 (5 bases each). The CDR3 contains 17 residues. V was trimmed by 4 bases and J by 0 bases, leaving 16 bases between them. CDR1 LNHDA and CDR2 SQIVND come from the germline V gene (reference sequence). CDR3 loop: CASSRHGTESSYNEQFF. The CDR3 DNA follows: TGTGCCAGTAGTAGGCACGGGACCGAGAGCTCCTACAATGAGCAGTTCTTC.

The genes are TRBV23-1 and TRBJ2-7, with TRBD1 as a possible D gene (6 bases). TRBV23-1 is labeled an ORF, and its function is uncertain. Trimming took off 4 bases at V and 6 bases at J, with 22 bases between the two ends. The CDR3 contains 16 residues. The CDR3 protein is CASSRPDGERGFEQYF. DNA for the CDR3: TGCGCCAGCAGTCGTCCCGACGGAGAAAGGGGGTTCGAGCAGTACTTC.

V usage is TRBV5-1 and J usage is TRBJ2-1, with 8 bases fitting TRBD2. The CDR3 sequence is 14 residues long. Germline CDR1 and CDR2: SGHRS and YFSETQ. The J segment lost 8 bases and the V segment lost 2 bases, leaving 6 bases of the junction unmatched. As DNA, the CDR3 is TGCGCCAGCAGCTTTGGTAGCGGGGTGGATGAGCAGTTCTTC. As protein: CASSFGSGVDEQFF.

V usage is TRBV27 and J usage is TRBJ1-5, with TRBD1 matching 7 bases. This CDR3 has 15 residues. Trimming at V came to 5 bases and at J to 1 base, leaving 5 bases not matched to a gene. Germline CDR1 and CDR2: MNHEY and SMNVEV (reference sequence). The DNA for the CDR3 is TGTGCCAGCAGTAGTTCGACAGGGAGCAATCAGCCCCAGCATTTT. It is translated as CASSSSTGSNQPQHF.

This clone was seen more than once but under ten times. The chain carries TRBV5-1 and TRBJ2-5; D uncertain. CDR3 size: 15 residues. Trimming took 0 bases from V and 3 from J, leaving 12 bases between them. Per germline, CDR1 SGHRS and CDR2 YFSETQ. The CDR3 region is CASSLALIGEETQYF. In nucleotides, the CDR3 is TGCGCCAGCAGCTTGGCCCTAATAGGTGAAGAGACCCAGTACTTC.

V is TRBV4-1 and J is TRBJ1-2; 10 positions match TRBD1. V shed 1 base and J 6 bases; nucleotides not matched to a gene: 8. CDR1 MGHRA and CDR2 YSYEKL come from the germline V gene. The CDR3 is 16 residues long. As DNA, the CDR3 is TGCGCCAGCAGCCAAGTGTATCTGACAGGGGGCCATGGCTACACCTTC. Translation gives CASSQVYLTGGHGYTF.

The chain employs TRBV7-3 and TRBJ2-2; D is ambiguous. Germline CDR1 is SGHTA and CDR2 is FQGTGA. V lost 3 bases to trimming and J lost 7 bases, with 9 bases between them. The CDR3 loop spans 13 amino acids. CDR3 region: CASSFSGVGELFF. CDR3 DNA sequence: TGTGCCAGCAGCTTCTCTGGCGTCGGGGAGCTGTTTTTT.

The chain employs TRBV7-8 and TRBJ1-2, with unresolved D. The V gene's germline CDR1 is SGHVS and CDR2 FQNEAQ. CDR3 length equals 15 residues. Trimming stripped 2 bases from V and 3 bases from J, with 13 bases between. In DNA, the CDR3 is TGTGCCAGCAGCTTATTAGGTGACATAGACTATGGCTACACCTTC. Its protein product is CASSLLGDIDYGYTF.

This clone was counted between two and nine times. CDR3 in amino acids: CASRRVGRSYEQYF. The CDR3 nucleotides read TGTGCCAGCAGGCGGGTGGGGCGCTCCTACGAGCAGTACTTC. This chain uses TRBV5-6 with TRBJ2-7; D might be TRBD1 or TRBD2, each matching 5 bases. Germline loops: CDR1 SGHDT, CDR2 YYEEEE. Trimming took 5 bases from V and 0 from J, leaving 12 bases between them. The CDR3 is made up of 14 amino acids.

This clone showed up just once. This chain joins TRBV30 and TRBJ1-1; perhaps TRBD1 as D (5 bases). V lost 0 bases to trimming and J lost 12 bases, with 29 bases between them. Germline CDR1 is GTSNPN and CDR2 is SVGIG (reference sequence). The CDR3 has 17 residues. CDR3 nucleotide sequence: TGTGCCTGGAGTGTACGGTACAGGACCAGGATACAGCGGGGATCTTTCTTT. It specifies CAWSVRYRTRIQRGSFF. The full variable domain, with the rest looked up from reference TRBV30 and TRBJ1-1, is SQTIHQWPATLVQPVGSPLSLECTVEGTSNPNLYWYRQAAGRGLQLLFYSVGIGQISSEVPQNLSASRPQDRQFILSSKKLLLSDSGFYLCAWSVRYRTRIQRGSFFGQGTRLTVV.

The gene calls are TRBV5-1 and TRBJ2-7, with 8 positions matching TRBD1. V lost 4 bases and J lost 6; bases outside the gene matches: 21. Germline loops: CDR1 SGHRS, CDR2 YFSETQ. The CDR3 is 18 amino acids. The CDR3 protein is CASSPVWAGGMLGSEQYF. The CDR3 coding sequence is TGCGCCAGCAGCCCCGTCTGGGCAGGGGGCATGTTAGGGAGCGAGCAGTACTTC.